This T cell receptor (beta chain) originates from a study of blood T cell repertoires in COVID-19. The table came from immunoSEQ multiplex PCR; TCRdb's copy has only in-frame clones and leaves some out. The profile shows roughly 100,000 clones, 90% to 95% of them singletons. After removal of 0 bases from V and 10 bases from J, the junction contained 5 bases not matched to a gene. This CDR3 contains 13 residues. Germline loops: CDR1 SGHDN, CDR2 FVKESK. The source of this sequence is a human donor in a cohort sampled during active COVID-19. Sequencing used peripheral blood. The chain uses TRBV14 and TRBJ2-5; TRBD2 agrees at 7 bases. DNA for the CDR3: TGTGCCAGCAGCCAAGATCATTGGGGGGGCCAGTACTTC. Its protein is CASSQDHWGGQYF.